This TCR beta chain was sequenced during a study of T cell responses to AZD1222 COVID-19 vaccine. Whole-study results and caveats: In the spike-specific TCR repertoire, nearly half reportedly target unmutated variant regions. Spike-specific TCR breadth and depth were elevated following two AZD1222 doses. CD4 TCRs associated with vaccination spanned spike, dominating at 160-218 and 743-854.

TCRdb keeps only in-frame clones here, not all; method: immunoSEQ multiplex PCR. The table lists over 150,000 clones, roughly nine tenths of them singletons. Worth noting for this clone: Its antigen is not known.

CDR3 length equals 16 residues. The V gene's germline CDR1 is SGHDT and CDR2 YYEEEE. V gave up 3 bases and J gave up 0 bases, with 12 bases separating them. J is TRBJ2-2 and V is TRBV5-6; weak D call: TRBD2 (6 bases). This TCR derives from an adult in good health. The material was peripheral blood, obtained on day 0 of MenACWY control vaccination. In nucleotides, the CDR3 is TGTGCCAGCAGCTCCTCGGGGAGGTCGAACACCGGGGAGCTGTTTTTT. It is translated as CASSSSGRSNTGELFF.